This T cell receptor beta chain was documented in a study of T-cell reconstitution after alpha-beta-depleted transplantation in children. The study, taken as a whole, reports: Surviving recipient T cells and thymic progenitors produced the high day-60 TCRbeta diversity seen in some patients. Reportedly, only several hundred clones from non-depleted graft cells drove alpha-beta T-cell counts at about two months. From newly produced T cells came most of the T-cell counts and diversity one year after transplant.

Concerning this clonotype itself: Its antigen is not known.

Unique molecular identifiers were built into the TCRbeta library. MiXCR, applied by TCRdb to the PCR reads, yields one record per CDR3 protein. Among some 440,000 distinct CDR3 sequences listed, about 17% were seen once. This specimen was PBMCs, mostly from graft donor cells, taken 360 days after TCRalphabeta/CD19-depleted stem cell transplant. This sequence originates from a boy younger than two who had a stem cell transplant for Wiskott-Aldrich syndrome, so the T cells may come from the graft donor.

The CDR3 sequence: CSVSAFVPSKSNEQFF. The CDR3, as DNA: TGCAGCGTTTCAGCCTTTGTCCCCTCTAAGAGCAATGAGCAGTTCTTC. V is TRBV29-1 and J is TRBJ2-1; D unclear. V was shortened by 5 bases and J by 6 bases, with 23 bases between the two germline ends. This CDR3 has 16 amino acids. In germline, CDR1 is SQVTM, CDR2 ANQGSEA.